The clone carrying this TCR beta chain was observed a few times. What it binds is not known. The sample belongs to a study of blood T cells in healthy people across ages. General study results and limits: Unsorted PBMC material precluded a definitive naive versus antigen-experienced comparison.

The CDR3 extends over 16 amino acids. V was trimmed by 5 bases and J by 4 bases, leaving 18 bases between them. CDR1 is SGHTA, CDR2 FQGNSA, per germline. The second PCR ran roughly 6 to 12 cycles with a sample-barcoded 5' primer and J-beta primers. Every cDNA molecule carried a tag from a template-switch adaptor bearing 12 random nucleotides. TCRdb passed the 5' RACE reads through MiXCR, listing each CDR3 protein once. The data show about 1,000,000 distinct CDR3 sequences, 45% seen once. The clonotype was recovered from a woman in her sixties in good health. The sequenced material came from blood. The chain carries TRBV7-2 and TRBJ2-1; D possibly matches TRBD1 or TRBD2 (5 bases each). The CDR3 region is CASSPVGAGNYNEQFF. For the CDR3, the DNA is TGTGCCAGCAGCCCCGTCGGGGCAGGGAATTACAATGAGCAGTTCTTC. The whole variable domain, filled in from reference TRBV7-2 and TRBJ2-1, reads GAGVSQSPSNKVTEKGKDVELRCDPISGHTALYWYRQSLGQGLEFLIYFQGNSAPDKSGLPSDRFSAERTGGSVSTLTIQRTQQEDSAVYLCASSPVGAGNYNEQFFGPGTRLTVL.